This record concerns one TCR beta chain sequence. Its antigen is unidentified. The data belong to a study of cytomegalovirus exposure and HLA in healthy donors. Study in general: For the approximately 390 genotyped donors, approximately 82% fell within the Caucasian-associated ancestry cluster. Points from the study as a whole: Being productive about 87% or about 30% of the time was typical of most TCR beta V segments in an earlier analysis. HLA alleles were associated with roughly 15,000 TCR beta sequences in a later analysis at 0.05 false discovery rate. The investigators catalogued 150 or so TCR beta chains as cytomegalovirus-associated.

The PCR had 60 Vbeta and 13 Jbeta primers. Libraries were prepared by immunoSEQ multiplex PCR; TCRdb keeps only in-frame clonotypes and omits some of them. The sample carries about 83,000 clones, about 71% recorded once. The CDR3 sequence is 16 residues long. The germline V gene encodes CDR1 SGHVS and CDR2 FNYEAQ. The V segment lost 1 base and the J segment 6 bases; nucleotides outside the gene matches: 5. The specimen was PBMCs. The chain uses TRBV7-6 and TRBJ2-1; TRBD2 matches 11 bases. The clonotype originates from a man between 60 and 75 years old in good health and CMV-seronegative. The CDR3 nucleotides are TGTGCCAGCAGCTTAGGTCCTAGCGGGGGGATCAATGAGCAGTTCTTC. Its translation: CASSLGPSGGINEQFF. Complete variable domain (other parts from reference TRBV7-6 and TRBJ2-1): GAGVSQSPRYKVTKRGQDVALRCDPISGHVSLYWYRQALGQGPEFLTYFNYEAQQDKSGLPNDRFSAERPEGSISTLTIQRTEQRDSAMYRCASSLGPSGGINEQFFGPGTRLTVL.